A selection of T cell receptor beta chains follows, all from one sample in a study of beta chain features in type 1 diabetes. Here immunoSEQ multiplex PCR was the method, and the copy in TCRdb shows in-frame clones only, minus some. The sample has roughly 150,000 clones, approximately 7.9% seen once. Sample: central memory CD4+ T cells from blood. The receptors here all came from a man between 18 and 35 years old with type 1 diabetes. The CDR3 runs from the conserved cysteine through the conserved F or W. Each record gives: V gene, D gene, clone size, J gene, CDR3 DNA, CDR3 protein. A D gene is named only where the DNA matches it firmly. Some rows mark clone size as missing; the rest say once, few, many or name a class of expanded clone.

v_call: TRBV28
d_call: -
clone_size: -
j_call: TRBJ1-2
cdr3_nt: TGTGCCAGCAGTCCCCGGGATAGACCTCTGTATGGCTACACCTTC
cdr3_aa: CASSPRDRPLYGYTF

v_call: TRBV11-2
d_call: TRBD1
clone_size: -
j_call: TRBJ2-5
cdr3_nt: TGTGCCAGCAGCTCAGACAGGGCTGAGACCCAGTACTTC
cdr3_aa: CASSSDRAETQYF

v_call: TRBV28
d_call: -
clone_size: -
j_call: TRBJ2-7
cdr3_nt: TGTGCCAGCAGTTTAAGAGGCGGGTCCTCACAGCAGTACTTC
cdr3_aa: CASSLRGGSSQQYF

v_call: TRBV5-1
d_call: -
clone_size: few
j_call: TRBJ2-2
cdr3_nt: TGCGCCAGCAGCTTCAATCCCAGGGGGAGGACCGGGGAGCTGTTTTTT
cdr3_aa: CASSFNPRGRTGELFF

v_call: TRBV28
d_call: -
clone_size: -
j_call: TRBJ2-1
cdr3_nt: TGTGCCAGCAGTCTCGCGGGGTCCCGGGGTGAGCAGTTCTTC
cdr3_aa: CASSLAGSRGEQFF

v_call: TRBV18
d_call: -
clone_size: few
j_call: TRBJ1-3
cdr3_nt: TGTGCCAGCTCATCGGGACTTTCCCGCTCTGGAAACACCATATATTTT
cdr3_aa: CASSSGLSRSGNTIYF

v_call: TRBV11-2
d_call: -
clone_size: few
j_call: TRBJ2-3
cdr3_nt: TGTGCCAGCAGCTTCGGGGATACGCAGTATTTT
cdr3_aa: CASSFGDTQYF

v_call: TRBV9
d_call: TRBD1
clone_size: -
j_call: TRBJ1-6
cdr3_nt: TGTGCCAGCAGCTTACGACAGGGTGATAATTCACCCCTCCACTTT
cdr3_aa: CASSLRQGDNSPLHF

v_call: TRBV7-2
d_call: -
clone_size: few
j_call: TRBJ1-2
cdr3_nt: TGTGCCAGCAGTCCCGGAGGGGGGGAGATCTATGGCTACACCTTC
cdr3_aa: CASSPGGGEIYGYTF

v_call: TRBV28
d_call: -
clone_size: many
j_call: TRBJ1-1
cdr3_nt: TGTGCCAGCAGTTTATGGGTCAGGAACACTGAAGCTTTCTTT
cdr3_aa: CASSLWVRNTEAFF

v_call: TRBV11-2
d_call: TRBD1
clone_size: -
j_call: TRBJ1-3
cdr3_nt: TGTGCCAGCACCGGGGGACAGAGCTCTGGAAACACCATATATTTT
cdr3_aa: CASTGGQSSGNTIYF

v_call: TRBV6-1
d_call: -
clone_size: few
j_call: TRBJ1-2
cdr3_nt: TGTGCCAGCAGCGAGGGCTTCTATGGCTACACCTTC
cdr3_aa: CASSEGFYGYTF

v_call: TRBV7-9
d_call: -
clone_size: -
j_call: TRBJ1-5
cdr3_nt: TGTGCCAGCAGCTCACATAACAGGGAGAGTCAGCCCCAGCATTTT
cdr3_aa: CASSSHNRESQPQHF

v_call: TRBV4-3
d_call: TRBD1
clone_size: -
j_call: TRBJ2-1
cdr3_nt: TGCGCCAGCAGCGCCACACCAGGGGGTGCGTACAATGAGCAGTTCTTC
cdr3_aa: CASSATPGGAYNEQFF

v_call: TRBV18
d_call: -
clone_size: few
j_call: TRBJ2-7
cdr3_nt: TGTGCCAGCTCTACCGGGACTGGCACCTACGAGCAGTACTTC
cdr3_aa: CASSTGTGTYEQYF

v_call: TRBV14
d_call: -
clone_size: few
j_call: TRBJ2-1
cdr3_nt: TGTGCCAGCAGCCCGGGAAACTACAATGAGCAGTTCTTC
cdr3_aa: CASSPGNYNEQFF

v_call: TRBV30
d_call: TRBD1
clone_size: -
j_call: TRBJ2-2
cdr3_nt: TGTGCCTGGACAGGGGGAAGCACCGGGGAGCTGTTTTTT
cdr3_aa: CAWTGGSTGELFF

v_call: TRBV6-5
d_call: -
clone_size: -
j_call: TRBJ2-5
cdr3_nt: TGTGCCAGCACCCTCCCGGGCTCCCGGGGGGAGACCCAGTACTTC
cdr3_aa: CASTLPGSRGETQYF

v_call: TRBV2
d_call: TRBD2
clone_size: many
j_call: TRBJ2-7
cdr3_nt: TGTGCCACTCACCCGGGAGGCTACGAGCAGTACTTC
cdr3_aa: CATHPGGYEQYF

v_call: TRBV29-1
d_call: -
clone_size: many
j_call: TRBJ2-5
cdr3_nt: TGCAGCGCCGAGCGAACGGAAGAGACCCAGTACTTC
cdr3_aa: CSAERTEETQYF

v_call: TRBV7-2
d_call: TRBD2
clone_size: -
j_call: TRBJ2-1
cdr3_nt: TGTGCCAGCAGCTTAGATCAGGGGGGGACTAGCGCTACCAATGAGCAGTTCTTC
cdr3_aa: CASSLDQGGTSATNEQFF

v_call: TRBV29-1
d_call: -
clone_size: -
j_call: TRBJ1-2
cdr3_nt: TGCAGCGTTGAAAGCCAGGACTATGGCTACACCTTC
cdr3_aa: CSVESQDYGYTF

v_call: TRBV7-9
d_call: TRBD2
clone_size: -
j_call: TRBJ2-3
cdr3_nt: TGTGCCAGCAGTCGTGGACTAGCGCCTAGCACAGATACGCAGTATTTT
cdr3_aa: CASSRGLAPSTDTQYF

v_call: TRBV6-6
d_call: -
clone_size: -
j_call: TRBJ1-5
cdr3_nt: TGTGCCAGCAGGTACACCGGAGGGGACAATCAGCCCCAGCATTTT
cdr3_aa: CASRYTGGDNQPQHF

v_call: TRBV30
d_call: TRBD1
clone_size: few
j_call: TRBJ1-6
cdr3_nt: TGTGCCTGGAACAGGGGGGACCCTTCACCCCTCCACTTT
cdr3_aa: CAWNRGDPSPLHF

v_call: TRBV9
d_call: -
clone_size: -
j_call: TRBJ1-6
cdr3_nt: TGTGCCAGCAGCGTAGATTCGAGGACACCCCTCCACTTT
cdr3_aa: CASSVDSRTPLHF

v_call: TRBV7-8
d_call: TRBD1
clone_size: -
j_call: TRBJ2-7
cdr3_nt: TGTGCCAGCAGCTTAGGGGACAGGGGATTCTCAGAGAAGGACTTC
cdr3_aa: CASSLGDRGFSEKDF

v_call: TRBV21-1
d_call: -
clone_size: few
j_call: TRBJ2-1
cdr3_nt: TGTGCCAGCAGCAATGAAGACAGATGCCCGGATACTAATGAGCAGTTCTTC
cdr3_aa: CASSNEDRCPDTNEQFF

v_call: TRBV7-2
d_call: -
clone_size: -
j_call: TRBJ2-5
cdr3_nt: TGTGCCAGCAGCCCACGGGGGACGAGTCGGGCGGAGTACTTC
cdr3_aa: CASSPRGTSRAEYF

v_call: TRBV29-1
d_call: -
clone_size: -
j_call: TRBJ1-3
cdr3_nt: TGCAGCGTTGAATCCGGGACACCCGGAAACACCATATATTTT
cdr3_aa: CSVESGTPGNTIYF

v_call: TRBV4-3
d_call: -
clone_size: few
j_call: TRBJ1-2
cdr3_nt: TGCGCCAGCAGCCAAGATCGGGGAAATGGCTACACCTTC
cdr3_aa: CASSQDRGNGYTF